These 21 T cell receptor beta chains came from one sample sequenced in a study of CD4 T cells in relation to SARS-CoV-2 and coronaviruses. Clones were sequenced by immunoSEQ multiplex PCR, and TCRdb holds only the in-frame ones, with some missing. Here the sample spans around 69,000 clones, about 94% being singletons. Before the COVID-19 pandemic, during about 2011-2018, CD4+ T cells were taken from unexposed donors. The sample consisted of naive CD4+ T cells from PBMCs. Subset of the sample: naive CD4+ T cells isolated by negative enrichment. The receptors stem from a human donor in good health.

The V and J genes are TRBV20-1 and TRBJ2-1; no clear D gene. V was pared by 6 bases and J by 9 bases, with 12 bases between. Germline V gene data show CDR1 as DFQATT and CDR2 as SNEGSKA (reference sequence). The CDR3 consists of 11 residues. The DNA of the CDR3 is TGCAGTGCCCCGAGTTGGATTGAGCAGTTCTTC. Protein product: CSAPSWIEQFF.

V usage is TRBV3-1 (or the pseudogene TRBV3-2) and J usage is TRBJ2-7; the match to TRBD1 covers 8 bases. Trimming cost V 5 bases and J 0 bases; bases outside gene matches: 6. The germline V gene has CDR1 LGHDT and CDR2 YNNKEL (reference sequence). The CDR3 length is 15 residues. CDR3 in DNA: TGTGCCAGCAGCGCCCTCGGGACAGGCTCCTACGAGCAGTACTTC. Its protein is CASSALGTGSYEQYF.

This clone was found once. The chain carries TRBV3-1 (or the pseudogene TRBV3-2) and TRBJ1-2; TRBD1 might be the D (6 bases). The V gene's germline CDR1 is LGHDT and CDR2 YNNKEL (reference sequence). The CDR3 covers 14 residues. V lost 3 bases and J lost 7, with 15 bases in between. CDR3 sequence: CASSQGGGRGGYTF. CDR3 nucleotides: TGTGCCAGCAGCCAGGGTGGGGGGCGGGGTGGCTACACCTTC.

The V call is TRBV5-1, the J call TRBJ2-1; weak D call: TRBD1 (6 bases). V was shortened by 4 bases and J by 2 bases, with 13 bases between the two germline ends. The CDR3 has 15 amino acids. In germline, CDR1 is SGHRS, CDR2 YFSETQ. As DNA, the CDR3 is TGCGCCAGCAGCCAAGGGGGTGGACCCTACAATGAGCAGTTCTTC. Its protein product is CASSQGGGPYNEQFF.

For this clone: An end of the junction does not agree with germline; a read error may underlie this. The chain combines TRBV3-1 (or the pseudogene TRBV3-2) with TRBJ2-7, with TRBD1 identical over 9 bases. Germline V gene lookup returns CDR1 LGHDT and CDR2 YNNKEL (reference sequence). The CDR3 runs 14 residues. CDR3 in DNA: TGTGCCAGCAGCCACCAGGGGACAGGGCCTGTGAGGGACTTC. Translating it yields CASSHQGTGPVRDF.

The V gene is TRBV3-1 (or the pseudogene TRBV3-2), the J gene TRBJ1-3; D is uncertain. Per germline, CDR1 LGHDT and CDR2 YNNKEL (reference sequence). The CDR3 covers 16 residues. V dropped 1 base and J dropped 8 bases, with 18 bases sitting between them. In DNA, the CDR3 is TGTGCCAGCAGCCAAGGCTACGGCCTAAGGGTGGACACCATATATTTT. Residues: CASSQGYGLRVDTIYF.

The chain joins TRBV25-1 to TRBJ2-5; no firm D call. Trimming stripped 5 bases from V and 2 bases from J, with 9 bases between. In germline, CDR1 is MGHDK, CDR2 SYGVNS. This CDR3 region has 13 residues. The CDR3 region is CASSRHRQETQYF. The CDR3 nucleotides read TGTGCCAGCAGTAGGCACAGACAAGAGACCCAGTACTTC.

This rearrangement joins TRBV27 to TRBJ1-2; 7 positions agree with TRBD1. Losses at the gene ends were 8 bases for V and 5 bases for J; bases not matched to a gene: 11. The germline CDR1 and CDR2 sequences are MNHEY and SMNVEV (reference sequence). The CDR3 has 14 amino acids. CDR3 region: CASGRDSLYYGYTF. CDR3 bases: TGTGCCAGCGGACGGGACAGCCTTTATTATGGCTACACCTTC.

The chain is built from TRBV7-9 and TRBJ1-5; the D gene is possibly TRBD1 (6 bases). Germline CDR1 is SEHNR and CDR2 is FQNEAQ (reference sequence). The CDR3 covers 14 residues. Trimming shortened V by 4 bases and J by 4 bases, and 11 bases separated the two germline ends. CDR3 amino acids: CASSSQQGNQPQHF. CDR3 nucleotides: TGTGCCAGCAGCTCACAACAGGGAAATCAGCCCCAGCATTTT.

The V and J genes are TRBV5-1 and TRBJ1-2, with D hard to call. Germline CDR1 SGHRS, CDR2 YFSETQ. V dropped 4 bases and J dropped 6 bases, with 16 bases sitting between them. The CDR3 loop spans 14 amino acids. CDR3 DNA sequence: TGCGCCAGCAGCGTAGCGGACCCGATAAATGGCTACACCTTC. Translation: CASSVADPINGYTF. Complete variable domain (other parts from reference TRBV5-1 and TRBJ1-2): KAGVTQTPRYLIKTRGQQVTLSCSPISGHRSVSWYQQTPGQGLQFLFEYFSETQRNKGNFPGRFSGRQFSNSRSEMNVSTLELGDSALYLCASSVADPINGYTFGSGTRLTVV.

The chain is built from TRBV5-4 and TRBJ2-5, with TRBD1 matching 9 bases. Germline V gene data show CDR1 as SGHNT and CDR2 as YYREEE (reference sequence). This CDR3 spans 14 amino acids. V dropped 4 bases and J dropped 5; count of bases not matched to a gene: 6. The chain's CDR3 is CASSIQGAGETQYF. The CDR3 coding sequence is TGTGCCAGCAGCATACAGGGGGCGGGGGAGACCCAGTACTTC.

V and J are TRBV7-3 and TRBJ2-3, with 10 nucleotides matching TRBD2. CDR1 and CDR2 (germline): SGHTA, FQGTGA. J was trimmed by 10 bases and V by 1 base; bases with no gene match: 11. The CDR3 has 16 residues. This CDR3 reads CASSLSPGLAGVPQYF. CDR3 nucleotide sequence: TGTGCCAGCAGCTTAAGCCCTGGGCTAGCGGGAGTCCCGCAGTATTTT.

This clone appeared a single time. The chain recombines TRBV28 with TRBJ2-7; D remains unclear. V lost 6 bases and J 5 bases, leaving 17 bases between the germline ends. This CDR3 has 14 residues. Looked up from germline, CDR1 is MDHEN and CDR2 is SYDVKM. The CDR3 sequence is CASSPGPLPHEQYF. DNA of the CDR3: TGTGCCAGCAGCCCCGGGCCCCTACCCCACGAGCAGTACTTC.

This chain links TRBV11-3 with TRBJ1-1; D remains ambiguous. The ends were cut back, 3 bases at V and 2 bases at J, with 4 bases in the middle. CDR3 size: 12 residues. Germline V CDR1 and CDR2: SGHNT, YENEEA. CDR3 in amino acids: CASSFANTEAFF. Written as DNA, the CDR3 is TGTGCCAGCAGCTTCGCTAACACTGAAGCTTTCTTT. Full variable domain (missing parts from reference TRBV11-3 and TRBJ1-1): EAGVVQSPRYKIIEKKQPVAFWCNPISGHNTLYWYLQNLGQGPELLIRYENEEAVDDSQLPKDRFSAERLKGVDSTLKIQPAELGDSAVYLCASSFANTEAFFGQGTRLTVV.

The sample holds one count of this clone. The rearrangement uses TRBV5-4 and TRBJ2-1; tentative D call: TRBD2 (5 bases). Germline V gene sequence: CDR1 SGHNT, CDR2 YYREEE (reference sequence). Trimming took off 4 bases at V and 3 bases at J, with 8 bases between the two ends. This CDR3 spans 13 amino acids. The CDR3 sequence: CASSLRDYNEQFF. The CDR3 bases are TGTGCCAGCAGCCTCCGGGACTACAATGAGCAGTTCTTC.

The V call is TRBV2, the J call TRBJ1-1; no firm D call. CDR1 and CDR2 from the germline V gene are SNHLY and FYNNEI. V lost 2 bases and J 1 base, leaving 8 bases between the germline ends. The CDR3 sequence is 14 residues long. CDR3 in DNA: TGTGCCAGCAGTGAACTTGGGGAGAACACTGAAGCTTTCTTT. Translation gives CASSELGENTEAFF.

The table lists this clone with a count of one. V is TRBV18 and J is TRBJ1-3; TRBD1 matches at 9 bases. Germline CDR1 is KGHSH and CDR2 is LQKENI. This CDR3 is built from 20 residues. The ends lost 0 bases at V and 4 bases at J; junction bases unmatched: 16. CDR3 sequence reads: CASSPPTVPQQGASGNTIYF. The CDR3, as DNA: TGTGCCAGCTCACCACCGACCGTCCCGCAACAGGGGGCTTCGGGAAACACCATATATTTT.

The V and J genes are TRBV12-3 or TRBV12-4 and TRBJ1-2; TRBD1 aligns across 7 bases. The CDR3 consists of 13 residues. J lost 7 bases, V lost 6 bases, and 8 bases had no gene match. CDR3 region: CASSEQGFSGYTF. CDR3 DNA: TGTGCCAGCAGCGAACAGGGGTTTAGTGGCTACACCTTC.

The CDR3 here is CATSRDPRGPGETQYF. The CDR3 coding sequence is TGTGCCACCAGCAGAGATCCCAGGGGGCCAGGGGAGACCCAGTACTTC. V gene TRBV15 combines with J gene TRBJ2-5; TRBD1 agrees at 8 bases. V dropped 0 bases and J dropped 5; count of bases not matched to a gene: 8. Germline assignment: CDR1 LNHNV and CDR2 YYDKDF (reference sequence). The CDR3 runs 16 residues.

The chain carries TRBV9 and TRBJ1-3; TRBD1 agrees at 10 bases. The CDR3 sequence is 16 residues long. The J segment lost 2 bases and the V segment lost 3 bases, leaving 5 bases of the junction unmatched. Germline loops: CDR1 SGDLS, CDR2 YYNGEE. CDR3 coding DNA: TGTGCCAGCAGCGCCACGACAGGGGGCACTGGAAACACCATATATTTT. This translates into CASSATTGGTGNTIYF.

This clone is a singleton in its sample. V gene TRBV7-3 combines with J gene TRBJ2-1, with TRBD2 identical over 11 bases. The J segment lost 10 bases and the V segment lost 5 bases, leaving 10 bases of the junction unmatched. Germline assignment: CDR1 SGHTA and CDR2 FQGTGA. CDR3 length: 15 residues. The CDR3 DNA sequence: TGTGCCAGCAGCCTTACTAGCGGGAGTCAGGGCGAGCAGTTCTTC. It codes for CASSLTSGSQGEQFF.